These 32 T cell receptor beta chains were all obtained from the same sample, sequenced in a study of blood T cell repertoires in COVID-19. Repertoires were generated with immunoSEQ multiplex PCR, while TCRdb's copy carries only in-frame clones and drops some. The sample records 200,000 to 300,000 clones, around 83% being singletons. Sequenced material: peripheral blood. Receptors originate from a man in his forties who had recovered from COVID-19.

This chain joins TRBV19 and TRBJ2-7; 7 nucleotides agree with TRBD1. There are 14 residues in the CDR3. Trimming removed 3 bases from V and 4 bases from J; junction bases left unmatched: 6. In germline, CDR1 is LNHDA, CDR2 SQIVND (reference sequence). CDR3 sequence: CASSMAQGIYEQYF. CDR3 nucleotides: TGTGCCAGTAGTATGGCACAGGGGATTTACGAGCAGTACTTC.

This clone was seen only a few times. The chain links TRBV6-5 to TRBJ1-2; D is possibly TRBD1 (6 bases). Germline V gives CDR1 MNHEY, CDR2 SVGAGI. CDR3 size: 15 residues. The V gene lost 5 bases and the J gene lost 8 bases, with 21 bases spanning the gap. The CDR3, as DNA: TGTGCCAGCAGTACCTGGGACAACCGCCAAGGGGGCTACACCTTC. It yields the protein CASSTWDNRQGGYTF.

V usage is TRBV7-9 and J usage is TRBJ1-2, with D possibly matching TRBD1 (6 bases). Germline V CDR1 and CDR2: SEHNR, FQNEAQ (reference sequence). There are 15 residues in the CDR3. V gave up 0 bases and J gave up 4 bases, with 12 bases separating them. The CDR3 is CASSLARGQPYGYTF. The CDR3 DNA reads TGTGCCAGCAGCTTAGCCAGAGGACAGCCCTATGGCTACACCTTC.

The gene calls are TRBV7-9 and TRBJ2-7; TRBD2 agrees at 7 bases. V trimming: 5 bases; J trimming: 0 bases; junction bases outside the gene matches: 10. The CDR3 spans 16 residues. Germline CDR1 and CDR2: SEHNR and FQNEAQ (reference sequence). CDR3 in DNA: TGTGCCAGCAGCCTCATGGGGGGGTTAGGCTCCTACGAGCAGTACTTC. Translated: CASSLMGGLGSYEQYF. Complete variable domain (other parts from reference TRBV7-9 and TRBJ2-7): DTGVSQNPRHKITKRGQNVTFRCDPISEHNRLYWYRQTLGQGPEFLTYFQNEAQLEKSRLLSDRFSAERPKGSFSTLEIQRTEQGDSAMYLCASSLMGGLGSYEQYFGPGTRLTVT.

This chain links TRBV30 with TRBJ2-2; 10 nucleotides match TRBD2. The trim removed 2 bases at V and 4 bases at J, leaving 13 bases unmatched. The germline V gene has CDR1 GTSNPN and CDR2 SVGIG (reference sequence). The CDR3 contains 18 residues. CDR3 sequence (DNA): TGTGCCTGGAGTTGGGGAGCTGGGCTAGCGGGAGTCACCGGGGAGCTGTTTTTT. Translating it yields CAWSWGAGLAGVTGELFF.

The V and J genes are TRBV18 and TRBJ2-5; 9 bases are a match to TRBD2. The V gene's germline CDR1 is KGHSH and CDR2 LQKENI. The CDR3 length is 15 residues. V was clipped by 3 bases and J by 4 bases; unmatched bases: 6. In DNA, the CDR3 is TGTGCCAGCTCACCGGGACTAGCAATTGGAGAGACCCAGTACTTC. It translates to CASSPGLAIGETQYF.

This chain links TRBV5-1 with TRBJ1-2; 10 bases map to TRBD1. The CDR3 runs to 15 residues. Germline V CDR1 and CDR2: SGHRS, YFSETQ. V was pared by 2 bases and J by 4 bases, with 5 bases of the junction left unmatched. DNA for the CDR3: TGCGCCAGCAGCTTCCTGGACAGGGGGGGCTATGGCTACACCTTC. This sequence encodes CASSFLDRGGYGYTF.

The chain has TRBV7-9 and TRBJ2-1, with D tentatively TRBD1 (5 bases). Germline values: CDR1 SEHNR, CDR2 FQNEAQ (reference sequence). This CDR3 spans 14 amino acids. Deletions cut 1 base from V and 9 bases from J, with 13 bases between. The CDR3: CASSLESGQGEQFF. In DNA form, the CDR3 reads TGTGCCAGCAGCTTAGAGTCAGGGCAAGGTGAGCAGTTCTTC.

The rearrangement joins TRBV7-2 to TRBJ2-3; 10 bases match TRBD2. The CDR3 is 15 residues long. Germline values: CDR1 SGHTA, CDR2 FQGNSA. Losses at the gene ends were 1 base for V and 15 bases for J; bases not matched to a gene: 13. CDR3 region: CASSLGVEAGGGSYF. The CDR3 coding sequence is TGTGCCAGCAGCTTAGGTGTTGAAGCGGGAGGGGGTTCATATTTT.

The chain combines TRBV19 with TRBJ2-7; 8 nucleotides match TRBD2. The junction had 8 bases not matched to a gene; V was cut back by 7 bases and J by 6 bases. Germline CDR1 reads LNHDA; CDR2 reads SQIVND (reference sequence). The CDR3 has 13 amino acids. The CDR3 region is CASTPGLAGEQYF. CDR3 bases: TGTGCCAGTACCCCCGGACTAGCTGGCGAGCAGTACTTC. Variable domain in full (rest from reference TRBV19 and TRBJ2-7): DGGITQSPKYLFRKEGQNVTLSCEQNLNHDAMYWYRQDPGQGLRLIYYSQIVNDFQKGDIAEGYSVSREKKESFPLTVTSAQKNPTAFYLCASTPGLAGEQYFGPGTRLTVT.

The chain carries TRBV7-2 and TRBJ1-6, with D perhaps TRBD1 (6 bases). The germline V gene encodes CDR1 SGHTA and CDR2 FQGNSA. Trimming pared 5 bases from V and 7 bases from J, leaving 18 bases between. The CDR3 sequence is 16 residues long. Written as DNA, the CDR3 is TGTGCCAGCAGCCCGCATGGCGGGGGCGAAAATTCACCCCTCCACTTT. Encoded protein: CASSPHGGGENSPLHF.

For the CDR3, the DNA is TGTGCCAGTAGTAAGGGCCCCCAAGCGGGATCGAACACCGGGGAGCTGTTTTTT. Translation gives CASSKGPQAGSNTGELFF. This chain uses TRBV19 with TRBJ2-2; TRBD2 agrees at 7 bases. After removal of 4 bases from V and 0 bases from J, the junction contained 11 bases not matched to a gene. Germline V gene data show CDR1 as LNHDA and CDR2 as SQIVND (reference sequence). CDR3 length equals 18 residues.

This clone came up a few times. CDR3 in DNA: TGCGCCAGCAGCTGGACCGGGACTGATTCCTACGAGCAGTACTTC. Translating gives CASSWTGTDSYEQYF. The rearrangement links TRBV5-1 to TRBJ2-7, with a possible D match to TRBD2 (6 bases). The CDR3 is 15 amino acids. Germline loops: CDR1 SGHRS, CDR2 YFSETQ. Trimming took off 3 bases at V and 1 base at J, with 14 bases between the two ends. The full variable domain, rest sourced from reference TRBV5-1 and TRBJ2-7, is KAGVTQTPRYLIKTRGQQVTLSCSPISGHRSVSWYQQTPGQGLQFLFEYFSETQRNKGNFPGRFSGRQFSNSRSEMNVSTLELGDSALYLCASSWTGTDSYEQYFGPGTRLTVT.

This clone was detected once. The CDR3: CASNEDRGPGELFF. The CDR3 nucleotides read TGTGCCAGCAACGAGGACAGGGGGCCCGGGGAGCTGTTTTTT. The chain joins TRBV25-1 to TRBJ2-2, with 11 positions matching TRBD1. V lost 7 bases and J lost 6; bases outside the gene matches: 4. There are 14 residues in the CDR3. Germline V CDR1 and CDR2: MGHDK, SYGVNS.

The chain carries TRBV11-2 and TRBJ2-7; D might be TRBD2 (6 bases). CDR3 length: 14 amino acids. V lost 2 bases and J 5 bases, leaving 13 bases between the germline ends. Germline lookup yields CDR1 SGHAT and CDR2 FQNNGV. The CDR3 sequence: CASSLRGSSHEQYF. The CDR3 bases are TGTGCCAGCAGCTTACGGGGGAGTAGCCACGAGCAGTACTTC.

Here the CDR3 DNA reads TGTGCCAGCAGTGCCCTAAATCAGCCCCAGCATTTT. Translation: CASSALNQPQHF. The chain carries TRBV28 and TRBJ1-5; D gene ambiguous. CDR1 and CDR2 (germline): MDHEN, SYDVKM. The CDR3 is 12 amino acids. Between the trimmed V and J ends, which lost 5 bases and 4 bases, there was a span of 6 bases.

V gene TRBV10-3 combines with J gene TRBJ1-6; 10 nucleotides line up with TRBD1. CDR1 ENHRY and CDR2 SYGVKD come from the germline V gene. The CDR3 loop spans 15 amino acids. V trimming: 10 bases; J trimming: 5 bases; junction bases outside the gene matches: 8. The CDR3: CATGTGAANNSPLHF. The CDR3 nucleotides are TGTGCCACCGGGACAGGGGCCGCTAATAATTCACCCCTCCACTTT.

The CDR3 DNA is TGTGCCACCAGTGGGGGCTGGCCCCCAACTAATGAAAAACTGTTTTTT. Protein product: CATSGGWPPTNEKLFF. This chain uses TRBV24-1 with TRBJ1-4; tentative D call: TRBD1 (5 bases). The CDR3 totals 16 residues. V dropped 5 bases and J dropped 0 bases, with 12 bases sitting between them. Germline V gives CDR1 KGHDR, CDR2 SFDVKD.

The chain recombines TRBV6-2 or TRBV6-3 with TRBJ2-6; D is perhaps TRBD1 (6 bases). The CDR3 contains 19 residues. V was trimmed by 6 bases and J by 0 bases, leaving 21 bases between them. Germline V gives CDR1 MNHEY, CDR2 SVGEGT. CDR3 nucleotides: TGTGCCAGCAGGTACCACACCCACAGGGCACCCTCTGGGGCCAACGTCCTGACTTTC. Encoded protein: CASRYHTHRAPSGANVLTF.

This clone was observed once. The genes are TRBV12-5 and TRBJ1-4, with a tentative D call TRBD1 (6 bases). The CDR3 is made up of 18 amino acids. V lost 2 bases to trimming and J lost 0 bases, with 16 bases between them. The germline V gene has CDR1 LGHNT and CDR2 FRNRAP. CDR3 in amino acids: CASGLLYRDSATNEKLFF. The DNA of the CDR3 is TGTGCTAGTGGTTTGCTATACAGGGATAGTGCAACTAATGAAAAACTGTTTTTT.

The V and J genes are TRBV2 and TRBJ1-4; a possible D gene is TRBD1 (6 bases). This CDR3 has 14 residues. Germline V gene data show CDR1 as SNHLY and CDR2 as FYNNEI. V gave up 3 bases and J gave up 8 bases, with 13 bases separating them. The CDR3 DNA is TGTGCCAGCAGTGAGGGGGCTTGGAGAGAAAAACTGTTTTTT. This gives the protein CASSEGAWREKLFF.

CDR3 sequence: CASSWANSYNEQFF. CDR3 sequence (DNA): TGTGCCAGCAGTTGGGCAAACTCCTACAATGAGCAGTTCTTC. The chain has TRBV27 and TRBJ2-1; D uncertain. Trimming took 4 bases from V and 0 from J, leaving 7 bases between them. The CDR3 has 14 residues. Germline values: CDR1 MNHEY, CDR2 SMNVEV (reference sequence).

This chain connects TRBV15 to TRBJ2-5, with 11 bases aligning to TRBD2. This CDR3 spans 17 amino acids. Germline V gene sequence: CDR1 LNHNV, CDR2 YYDKDF (reference sequence). With V trimmed by 0 bases and J by 3 bases, 6 bases remained unmatched. This chain's CDR3 is CATSRDLAGGVEETQYF. The CDR3 region has the DNA TGTGCCACCAGCAGAGATTTAGCGGGAGGGGTGGAAGAGACCCAGTACTTC.

This sequence joins TRBV3-1 (or the pseudogene TRBV3-2) and TRBJ1-1, with 8 bases matching TRBD1. The CDR3 consists of 15 residues. Germline CDR1 and CDR2: LGHDT and YNNKEL (reference sequence). The trim removed 0 bases at V and 9 bases at J, leaving 9 bases unmatched. CDR3 sequence reads: CASSQEATGALKAFF. Written as DNA, the CDR3 is TGTGCCAGCAGCCAAGAGGCGACAGGGGCGCTGAAAGCTTTCTTT.

The chain links TRBV19 to TRBJ1-5; 10 bases are shared with TRBD1. The ends lost 5 bases at V and 4 bases at J; junction bases unmatched: 8. This CDR3 has 16 residues. From germline, CDR1 is LNHDA and CDR2 SQIVND (reference sequence). This CDR3 reads CASSPGTGVRNQPQHF. As DNA, the CDR3 is TGTGCCAGTAGTCCGGGGACAGGGGTACGGAATCAGCCCCAGCATTTT.

The DNA of the CDR3 is TGCGCCAGCAGCTTGGAGACAGGGAGGCACACTGAAGCTTTCTTT. Its translation is CASSLETGRHTEAFF. This chain joins TRBV5-1 and TRBJ1-1; 7 bases line up with TRBD1. The CDR3 length is 15 residues. CDR1 SGHRS and CDR2 YFSETQ come from the germline V gene. The junction had 5 bases not matched to a gene; V was cut back by 0 bases and J by 3 bases.

The V and J genes are TRBV19 and TRBJ2-5; the D gene is possibly TRBD2 (6 bases). The germline gives CDR1 LNHDA, CDR2 SQIVND (reference sequence). The V gene lost 9 bases and the J gene lost 0 bases, with 11 bases spanning the gap. CDR3 size: 13 residues. DNA for the CDR3: TGTGCCAGCAGGGACTTGTACCAAGAGACCCAGTACTTC. It encodes CASRDLYQETQYF.

This chain joins TRBV7-2 and TRBJ2-7; D remains ambiguous. The V end was cut by 1 base, the J end by 2 bases, with 9 bases between. Germline V lookup: CDR1 SGHTA, CDR2 FQGNSA. The CDR3 sequence is 14 residues long. The CDR3 region is CASSLGPRPYEQYF. As DNA, the CDR3 is TGTGCCAGCAGCTTAGGTCCCAGGCCCTACGAGCAGTACTTC.

The chain joins TRBV19 to TRBJ2-3; 10 positions match TRBD1. CDR3 length equals 16 residues. Germline values: CDR1 LNHDA, CDR2 SQIVND (reference sequence). With 3 bases clipped from V and 4 bases from J, the junction kept 7 bases outside the gene matches. CDR3 sequence: CASSIGTGEVSDTQYF. The CDR3 DNA sequence: TGTGCCAGTAGTATCGGGACAGGGGAGGTCTCAGATACGCAGTATTTT.

V is TRBV30 and J is TRBJ1-5; 7 bases align to TRBD1. V shed 2 bases and J 6 bases; nucleotides not matched to a gene: 7. Germline V gene lookup returns CDR1 GTSNPN and CDR2 SVGIG (reference sequence). This CDR3 spans 14 amino acids. CDR3 region: CAWSHRGKGQPQHF. DNA of the CDR3: TGTGCCTGGAGTCACAGGGGAAAGGGTCAGCCCCAGCATTTT.

This chain connects TRBV7-8 to TRBJ2-2; 8 bases align to TRBD2. CDR1 is SGHVS and CDR2 is FQNEAQ in the germline V gene. With V trimmed by 5 bases and J by 4 bases, 6 bases remained unmatched. The CDR3 has 15 residues. The CDR3 DNA is TGTGCCAGCAGCCCGTCCGGGGGGGGCACCGGGGAGCTGTTTTTT. Its translation is CASSPSGGGTGELFF.

The rearrangement joins TRBV30 to TRBJ1-1, with TRBD1 as a possible D gene (5 bases). Trimming took off 0 bases at V and 1 base at J, with 18 bases between the two ends. The CDR3 has 17 amino acids. CDR1 GTSNPN and CDR2 SVGIG come from the germline V gene (reference sequence). The CDR3 protein is CAWSVPPPGRGNTEAFF. CDR3 DNA: TGTGCCTGGAGTGTACCCCCCCCGGGGAGGGGGAACACTGAAGCTTTCTTT.